This entry lists 5 T cell receptor beta chains sequenced from one sample in a study of blood T cell repertoires in COVID-19. Method: immunoSEQ multiplex PCR; TCRdb's copy keeps in-frame clones and lacks some. The sample has about 310,000 clones, around 86% seen once. Sequenced: PBMCs or T cells enriched from blood (not recorded which). The receptor set was obtained from a man aged 55 to 70 who had recovered from COVID-19.

The chain carries TRBV5-1 and TRBJ2-5; 10 nucleotides agree with TRBD2. The CDR3 totals 14 residues. V lost 3 bases to trimming and J lost 5 bases; unmatched junction nucleotides: 4. Germline CDR1 reads SGHRS; CDR2 reads YFSETQ. The CDR3 bases are TGCGCCAGCAGCTCCCGACTAGCGGGTGAGACCCAGTACTTC. Translating gives CASSSRLAGETQYF.

J is TRBJ2-2 and V is TRBV7-9, with D perhaps TRBD2 (6 bases). The length of the CDR3 is 13 residues. Trimming pared 5 bases from V and 7 bases from J, leaving 11 bases between. The germline V gene encodes CDR1 SEHNR and CDR2 FQNEAQ (reference sequence). CDR3: CASSPQGGGELFF. The DNA of the CDR3 is TGTGCCAGCAGCCCCCAGGGAGGCGGGGAGCTGTTTTTT.

The chain uses TRBV14 and TRBJ2-5; 9 nucleotides agree with TRBD1. Per the germline V gene, CDR1 is SGHDN and CDR2 is FVKESK. The CDR3 runs 17 residues. V was pared by 0 bases and J by 1 base, with 6 bases of the junction left unmatched. The CDR3 region has the DNA TGTGCCAGCAGCCAAGATCCGGGACAGGGAACCCAAGAGACCCAGTACTTC. It yields the protein CASSQDPGQGTQETQYF.

V and J are TRBV30 and TRBJ1-2; the match to TRBD1 covers 9 bases. This CDR3 is built from 11 residues. Per germline, CDR1 GTSNPN and CDR2 SVGIG (reference sequence). Germline trimming cut 8 bases from V and 8 bases from J; bases unmatched to any gene: 6. CDR3: CAGDREKGYTF. DNA of the CDR3: TGTGCCGGGGACAGGGAGAAGGGCTACACCTTC. Complete variable domain (other parts from reference TRBV30 and TRBJ1-2): SQTIHQWPATLVQPVGSPLSLECTVEGTSNPNLYWYRQAAGRGLQLLFYSVGIGQISSEVPQNLSASRPQDRQFILSSKKLLLSDSGFYLCAGDREKGYTFGSGTRLTVV.

The chain recombines TRBV18 with TRBJ2-3; TRBD2 aligns across 13 bases. This CDR3 region has 16 residues. Unmatched junction bases numbered 4, after V lost 3 bases and J lost 4 bases. Germline values: CDR1 KGHSH, CDR2 LQKENI. The CDR3 DNA reads TGTGCCAGCTCACCTTCGGGACTAGCGGGATCAGATACGCAGTATTTT. Translating gives CASSPSGLAGSDTQYF. Full variable domain (remainder filled in from reference TRBV18 and TRBJ2-3): NAGVMQNPRHLVRRRGQEARLRCSPMKGHSHVYWYRQLPEEGLKFMVYLQKENIIDESGMPKERFSAEFPKEGPSILRIQQVVRGDSAAYFCASSPSGLAGSDTQYFGPGTRLTVL.